This TCR beta chain comes out of a study of OX40 agonist ivuxolimab in advanced cancers. TCRdb's copy holds only in-frame clones and misses some; the assay was immunoSEQ multiplex PCR. The sample carries about 82,000 clones, approximately 85% recorded once. From germline, CDR1 is MNHEY and CDR2 SVGAGI. The CDR3 length is 13 residues. V lost 2 bases and J 8 bases, leaving 7 bases between the germline ends. This receptor was identified in an adult with an advanced solid tumor such as melanoma, head and neck, liver or kidney cancer. V and J are TRBV6-5 and TRBJ2-6; no clear D gene. The material was CD4+ or CD8+ T cells sorted from blood, obtained in a trial of the OX40 agonist ivuxolimab. The CDR3 coding sequence is TGTGCCAGCAGTTACGAGGAGCCCAACGTCCTGACTTTC. Amino acids: CASSYEEPNVLTF.